The entry that follows covers one TCR beta chain sequence. The target antigen is unknown. The table came from immunoSEQ multiplex PCR; TCRdb's copy has only in-frame clones and leaves some out. Here the sample spans approximately 180,000 clones, approximately 87% being singletons. The data stem from a study of cytomegalovirus exposure and HLA in healthy donors. Study overall: A subsequent analysis reported that the 120 validation repertoires were produced on the same platform that had also been used for the roughly 670 first-cohort repertoires.

Study-level points and caveats: According to a later analysis, TCR clusters from the first cohort tended to co-occur in the 120 or so validation repertoires.

The source of this sequence is a woman in her 30s in good health and CMV-seronegative. Sequenced sample: PBMCs.

The CDR3 spells CASSPGQGSTAEAFF. DNA for the CDR3: TGTGCCAGCAGTCCAGGACAGGGTTCGACGGCTGAAGCTTTCTTT. The rearrangement uses TRBV27 and TRBJ1-1; TRBD1 aligns across 8 bases. Germline V CDR1 and CDR2: MNHEY, SMNVEV (reference sequence). V lost 5 bases and J lost 6; bases outside the gene matches: 11. The CDR3 runs to 15 residues.